The sequence of this TCR beta chain was determined in a study of T-cell reconstitution after alpha-beta-depleted transplantation in children. Unique molecular identifiers were incorporated into the prepared TCRbeta library. One entry per CDR3 protein results from TCRdb running MiXCR on the PCR reads. The table shows 200,000 to 250,000 distinct CDR3 sequences, with 8% to 10% occurring only once. This CDR3 comprises 13 residues. Germline V CDR1 and CDR2: SGHNT, YYREEE (reference sequence). V gave up 5 bases and J gave up 3 bases, with 11 bases separating them. The rearrangement links TRBV5-4 to TRBJ1-1; D uncertain. This TCR was recovered from a human donor who donated a stem cell graft to a child with acute lymphoblastic leukemia. The material sequenced was PBMCs from the stem cell graft donor, taken from the stem cell graft. The chain's CDR3 is CASRRQVDTEAFF. CDR3 nucleotides: TGTGCCAGCAGACGCCAGGTTGACACTGAAGCTTTCTTT.